The T cell receptor (beta chain) under discussion was sequenced for a study of T cell repertoires in cytomegalovirus infection. Each CDR3 protein is one row after TCRdb ran MiXCR on the reads. The table shows about 350,000 distinct CDR3 sequences, with just under 35% occurring only once. The CDR3 loop spans 17 amino acids. The V gene's germline CDR1 is SGHAT and CDR2 FQNNGV. The V segment lost 1 base and the J segment 5 bases; nucleotides outside the gene matches: 8. Details on this clonotype: As yet, its antigen is unknown.

Whole-study results and caveats: Individuals carrying CMV plus the relevant HLA were identified by cumulative frequency of public TCR beta families.

This TCR was sampled from a human donor in good health (CMV status not recorded). Some clones in this sample may be carry-over from other donors' samples. This sample comprised cultured PBMCs, obtained from culture after CMV antigen stimulation. The V and J genes are TRBV11-2 and TRBJ2-1, with 10 bases that match TRBD2. The CDR3 reads CASSLVFSSGRHNEQFF. Here the CDR3 DNA reads TGTGCCAGCAGCTTAGTATTCTCTAGCGGGAGACACAATGAGCAGTTCTTC.